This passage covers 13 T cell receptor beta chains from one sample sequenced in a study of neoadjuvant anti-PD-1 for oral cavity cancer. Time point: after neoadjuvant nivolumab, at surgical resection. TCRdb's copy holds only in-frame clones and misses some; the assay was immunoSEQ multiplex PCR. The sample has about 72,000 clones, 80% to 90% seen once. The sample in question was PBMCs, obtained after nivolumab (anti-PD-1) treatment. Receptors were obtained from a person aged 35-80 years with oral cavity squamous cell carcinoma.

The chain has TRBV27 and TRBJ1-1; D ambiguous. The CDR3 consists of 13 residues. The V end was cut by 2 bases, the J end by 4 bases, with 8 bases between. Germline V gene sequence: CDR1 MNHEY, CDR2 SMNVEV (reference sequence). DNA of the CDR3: TGTGCCAGCAGTTTAATCGGTTCCACTGAAGCTTTCTTT. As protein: CASSLIGSTEAFF.

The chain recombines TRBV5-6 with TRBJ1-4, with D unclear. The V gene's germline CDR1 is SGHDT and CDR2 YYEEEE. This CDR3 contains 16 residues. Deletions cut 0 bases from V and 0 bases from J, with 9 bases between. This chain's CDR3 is CASSLADGTTNEKLFF. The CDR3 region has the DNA TGTGCCAGCAGCTTGGCCGACGGCACAACTAATGAAAAACTGTTTTTT.

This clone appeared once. CDR3 DNA sequence: TGCAGCGCTCGGGACGAAGCTGAAGCTTTCTTT. Its translation is CSARDEAEAFF. The J gene is TRBJ1-1, the V gene TRBV29-1, with a weak D call TRBD1 (5 bases). Germline-derived CDR1 and CDR2 are SQVTM and ANQGSEA. V gave up 7 bases and J gave up 6 bases, with 12 bases separating them. The CDR3 is 11 residues long.

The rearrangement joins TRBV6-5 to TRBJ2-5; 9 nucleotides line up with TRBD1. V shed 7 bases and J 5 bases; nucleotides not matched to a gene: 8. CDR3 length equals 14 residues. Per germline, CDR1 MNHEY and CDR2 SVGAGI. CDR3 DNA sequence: TGTGCCAGCAAGACAGGGGGACCCGGGGAGACCCAGTACTTC. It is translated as CASKTGGPGETQYF.

The CDR3 region has the DNA TGTGCCAGCAGTGAATGGGAGGGGGGCACAGATACGCAGTATTTT. It yields the protein CASSEWEGGTDTQYF. The chain employs TRBV2 and TRBJ2-3; tentatively, D is TRBD2 (7 bases). With 2 bases removed from V and 1 base from J, the gap between germline ends came to 10 bases. CDR3 length equals 15 residues. Germline values: CDR1 SNHLY, CDR2 FYNNEI. Supplemented by reference TRBV2 and TRBJ2-3, the full variable domain reads EPEVTQTPSHQVTQMGQEVILRCVPISNHLYFYWYRQILGQKVEFLVSFYNNEISEKSEIFDDQFSVERPDGSNFTLKIRSTKLEDSAMYFCASSEWEGGTDTQYFGPGTRLTVL.

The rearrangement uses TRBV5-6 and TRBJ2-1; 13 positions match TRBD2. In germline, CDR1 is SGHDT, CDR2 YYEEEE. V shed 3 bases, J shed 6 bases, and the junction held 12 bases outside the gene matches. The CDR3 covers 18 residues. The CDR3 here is CASSSFGLAGVPSNEQFF. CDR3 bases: TGTGCCAGCAGCTCATTCGGACTAGCGGGAGTTCCGTCCAATGAGCAGTTCTTC.

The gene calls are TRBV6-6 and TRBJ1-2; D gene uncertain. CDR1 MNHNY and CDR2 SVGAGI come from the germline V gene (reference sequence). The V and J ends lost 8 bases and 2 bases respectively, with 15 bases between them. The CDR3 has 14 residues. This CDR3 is CASSSEGRNYGYTF. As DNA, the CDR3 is TGTGCCAGCTCATCGGAAGGCAGAAACTATGGCTACACCTTC.

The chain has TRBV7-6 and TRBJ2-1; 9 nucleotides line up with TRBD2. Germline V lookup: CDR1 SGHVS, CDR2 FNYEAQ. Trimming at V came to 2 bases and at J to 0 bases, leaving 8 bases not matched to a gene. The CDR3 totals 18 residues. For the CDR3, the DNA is TGTGCCAGCAGCTTAAATCTAGCGGGAAAAACCTCCTACAATGAGCAGTTCTTC. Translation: CASSLNLAGKTSYNEQFF.

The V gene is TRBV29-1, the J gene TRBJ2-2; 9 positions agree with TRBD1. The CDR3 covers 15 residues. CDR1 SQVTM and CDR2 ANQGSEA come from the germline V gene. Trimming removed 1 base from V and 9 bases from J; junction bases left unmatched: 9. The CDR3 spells CSVEGRGQGPRELFF. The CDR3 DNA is TGCAGCGTTGAAGGGAGGGGACAGGGCCCCCGGGAGCTGTTTTTT.

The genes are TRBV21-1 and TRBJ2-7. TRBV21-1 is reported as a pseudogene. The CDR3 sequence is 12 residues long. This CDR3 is CASSKGNGEQYF. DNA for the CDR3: TGTGCCAGCAGCAAAGGAAATGGCGAGCAGTACTTC.

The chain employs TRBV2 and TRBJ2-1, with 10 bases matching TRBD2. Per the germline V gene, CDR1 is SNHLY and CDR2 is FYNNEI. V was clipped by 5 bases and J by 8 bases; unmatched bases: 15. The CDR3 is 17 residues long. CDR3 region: CASSKEREGHYVDEQFF. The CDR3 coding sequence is TGTGCCAGCAGTAAGGAGCGGGAGGGCCATTATGTCGATGAGCAGTTCTTC.

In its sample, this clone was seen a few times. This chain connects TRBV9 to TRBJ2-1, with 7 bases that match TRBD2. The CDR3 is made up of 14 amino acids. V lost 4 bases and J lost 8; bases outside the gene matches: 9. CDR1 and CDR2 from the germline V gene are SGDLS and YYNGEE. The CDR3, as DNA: TGTGCCAGCAGCCTCGACTGGGCGGGGGATGAGCAGTTCTTC. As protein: CASSLDWAGDEQFF. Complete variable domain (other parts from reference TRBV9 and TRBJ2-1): DSGVTQTPKHLITATGQRVTLRCSPRSGDLSVYWYQQSLDQGLQFLIQYYNGEERAKGNILERFSAQQFPDLHSELNLSSLELGDSALYFCASSLDWAGDEQFFGPGTRLTVL.

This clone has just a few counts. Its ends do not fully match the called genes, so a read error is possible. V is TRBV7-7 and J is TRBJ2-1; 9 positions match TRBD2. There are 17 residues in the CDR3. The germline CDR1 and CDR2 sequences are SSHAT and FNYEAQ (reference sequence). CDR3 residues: CASSLEVAGVAYNEQFF. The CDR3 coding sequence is TGTGCTAGCAGCTTAGAGGTAGCGGGAGTTGCCTACAATGAGCAGTTCTTC.